This T cell receptor beta chain was identified in a study of T cells in Graves' hyperthyroidism and ophthalmopathy. Whole-study results and caveats: Ophthalmopathy prediction by the model preceded onset by a median roughly 6 months.

Germline CDR1 reads GTSNPN; CDR2 reads SVGIG (reference sequence). V trimming: 1 base; J trimming: 3 bases; junction bases outside the gene matches: 3. The CDR3 is 14 residues long. RNA transcripts yielded amplified TCR beta CDR3 regions. The HTBI primer set drove a first-round RT-PCR of the TCR CDR3. TCRdb re-derived calls from the multiplex PCR reads in MiXCR, one entry per CDR3 protein. Here the sample spans some 740,000 distinct CDR3 sequences, 13% to 15% being singletons. This clonotype was picked up many times. Its specificity is unknown. Among the patients, aged 18 to 65, hyperthyroidism was newly diagnosed and had lasted under 2 months.

The rearrangement uses TRBV30 and TRBJ2-1; 7 bases agree with TRBD2. The receptor's source is a woman aged 18-29 years with Graves' hyperthyroidism. Sample: blood. This CDR3 reads CAWSALAIYNEQFF. Here the CDR3 DNA reads TGTGCCTGGAGTGCACTAGCGATCTACAATGAGCAGTTCTTC.